Listed below are T cell receptor beta chains from one sample, sequenced in a study of cytomegalovirus exposure and HLA in healthy donors. The repertoire was sequenced with immunoSEQ multiplex PCR; TCRdb's copy has only in-frame clones and lacks some. Here the sample spans about 200,000 clones, under 85% being singletons. The specimen was PBMCs. These receptors came from a man in his fifties or sixties in good health and CMV-seronegative. CDR3s include the opening cysteine and the closing phenylalanine or tryptophan. The order of the fields is CDR3 protein, CDR3 DNA, CDR3 length, V gene, J gene, clone size, D gene. A D gene is named only where the DNA matches it firmly. Size is omitted from some rows. Given values are once, few, many or a class for expanded clones.

CASRHRLAGVETQYF	TGTGCCAGCAGGCACAGACTAGCGGGAGTAGAGACCCAGTACTTC	15	TRBV2	TRBJ2-5	.	TRBD2
CASSPPERTSGTEQYF	TGTGCCAGCTCACCACCGGAAAGGACTAGCGGGACCGAGCAGTACTTC	16	TRBV18	TRBJ2-7	.	TRBD2
CASTRGGDTNEQFF	TGTGCCAGTACCCGGGGAGGGGATACGAATGAGCAGTTCTTC	14	TRBV19	TRBJ2-1	.	TRBD2
CASSQKDRFNQPQHF	TGTGCCAGCTCTCAAAAAGACAGGTTTAATCAGCCCCAGCATTTT	15	TRBV18	TRBJ1-5	.	.
CASSFGDRVNTEAFF	TGTGCCAGCAGTTTCGGGGACAGAGTGAACACTGAAGCTTTCTTT	15	TRBV28	TRBJ1-1	.	TRBD1
CASSVDERFAGELFF	TGTGCCAGCAGCGTAGACGAGCGCTTCGCCGGGGAGCTGTTTTTT	15	TRBV9	TRBJ2-2	.	.
CASSYTRGSGNTIYF	TGTGCCAGCAGTTACACCAGGGGGTCTGGAAACACCATATATTTT	15	TRBV13	TRBJ1-3	.	TRBD1
CASSGTGNYMNTEAFF	TGTGCCAGCAGTGGGACAGGGAATTACATGAACACTGAAGCTTTCTTT	16	TRBV6-1	TRBJ1-1	.	TRBD1
CASSLRSGGTEAFF	TGTGCCAGCAGCCTACGTTCAGGGGGCACTGAAGCTTTCTTT	14	TRBV28	TRBJ1-1	few	TRBD1
CASSPGQTTEAFF	TGTGCCAGCTCACCGGGACAGACGACTGAAGCTTTCTTT	13	TRBV18	TRBJ1-1	.	TRBD1
CASLGLAGVTGELFF	TGTGCCAGCTTGGGACTAGCGGGAGTTACCGGGGAGCTGTTTTTT	15	TRBV2	TRBJ2-2	.	TRBD2
CASGPSSGPSYEQYF	TGTGCCAGCGGACCCTCTAGCGGGCCTTCCTACGAGCAGTACTTC	15	TRBV9	TRBJ2-7	.	TRBD2
CASSPERLADEQFF	TGTGCCAGCTCACCGGAAAGACTAGCGGATGAGCAGTTCTTC	14	TRBV18	TRBJ2-1	.	TRBD2
CASSDYAGELFF	TGTGCCAGCAGTGACTACGCCGGGGAGCTGTTTTTT	12	TRBV6-1	TRBJ2-2	once	.
CASTDGGRIYGYTF	TGTGCCAGCACCGACGGAGGACGGATATATGGCTACACCTTC	14	TRBV6-6	TRBJ1-2	few	.
CASSVAGAADTQYF	TGTGCCAGTAGCGTAGCGGGAGCGGCAGATACGCAGTATTTT	14	TRBV19	TRBJ2-3	.	TRBD2
CASSAGTGKILANYGYTF	TGTGCCAGCAGCGCAGGGACAGGGAAAATCTTAGCTAACTATGGCTACACCTTC	18	TRBV9	TRBJ1-2	.	TRBD1
CAWSVGGLAGGEQYF	TGTGCCTGGAGTGTCGGGGGACTAGCGGGAGGCGAGCAGTACTTC	15	TRBV30	TRBJ2-7	.	TRBD2
CASSDSGRALEQYF	TGCGCCAGCAGTGACAGCGGGAGGGCCCTCGAGCAGTACTTC	14	TRBV10-1	TRBJ2-7	once	TRBD2
CASSLDRASQPQHF	TGTGCCAGCAGCTTAGACAGGGCTAGTCAGCCCCAGCATTTT	14	TRBV5-4	TRBJ1-5	.	TRBD1
CASSLMGGSSYNEQFF	TGTGCCAGCAGTTTAATGGGAGGAAGCTCCTACAATGAGCAGTTCTTC	16	TRBV28	TRBJ2-1	.	.
CASSLVREAIQYF	TGTGCCAGCAGCTTAGTACGGGAGGCCATTCAGTACTTC	13	TRBV11-2	TRBJ2-4	.	TRBD2
CASSSIQTVVYNEQFF	TGTGCCAGCAGCTCCATCCAAACGGTTGTCTACAATGAGCAGTTCTTC	16	TRBV7-2	TRBJ2-1	once	.
CASTPGTRGYNEQFF	TGTGCCAGTACTCCGGGGACTAGAGGGTACAATGAGCAGTTCTTC	15	TRBV19	TRBJ2-1	.	TRBD2
CASSLGPSVATDTQYF	TGCGCCAGCAGCTTGGGCCCCTCTGTAGCCACAGATACGCAGTATTTT	16	TRBV5-1	TRBJ2-3	.	.
CASSQQMQASNYGYTF	TGTGCCAGCAGCCAACAGATGCAGGCCTCTAACTATGGCTACACCTTC	16	TRBV7-9	TRBJ1-2	.	.
CASGAGETEAFF	TGTGCCAGCGGGGCAGGGGAAACTGAAGCTTTCTTT	12	TRBV9	TRBJ1-1	few	.
CASSRYQETQYF	TGTGCCAGCAGCCGGTACCAAGAGACCCAGTACTTC	12	TRBV7-6	TRBJ2-5	.	.
CASSLTTGTGRHTDTQYF	TGTGCTAGCAGCTTGACCACCGGGACAGGGAGGCACACAGATACGCAGTATTTT	18	TRBV7-7	TRBJ2-3	.	TRBD1
CASSRGAPYEQYF	TGTGCCAGCAGCCGGGGGGCTCCCTACGAGCAGTACTTC	13	TRBV28	TRBJ2-7	.	.
CASSARVAGAVDTQYF	TGTGCCAGCAGCGCAAGAGTAGCGGGAGCTGTAGATACGCAGTATTTT	16	TRBV7-9	TRBJ2-3	.	TRBD2
CASSESGSWYEQYF	TGTGCCAGCAGTGAGAGCGGGAGTTGGTACGAGCAGTACTTC	14	TRBV25-1	TRBJ2-7	.	TRBD2
CASSLVRDGLGGELFF	TGTGCCAGCAGCTTAGTGCGGGACGGGCTCGGCGGGGAGCTGTTTTTT	16	TRBV7-6	TRBJ2-2	.	.
CASSPRVAGPYEQYF	TGTGCCAGCAGCCCCCGGGTAGCGGGGCCCTACGAGCAGTACTTC	15	TRBV11-3	TRBJ2-7	once	TRBD2
CASSTFPGQGEAFF	TGCGCCAGCAGCACCTTCCCGGGACAGGGTGAAGCTTTCTTT	14	TRBV5-1	TRBJ1-1	.	TRBD1
CASSFIPEKLFF	TGTGCCAGCAGCTTTATCCCCGAAAAACTGTTTTTT	12	TRBV7-9	TRBJ1-4	.	.
CARPPSETHYNEQFF	TGTGCCAGACCCCCCTCCGAGACTCACTACAATGAGCAGTTCTTC	15	TRBV5-6	TRBJ2-1	.	.
CASTRERNAEAFF	TGTGCCAGCACCAGGGAACGAAACGCTGAAGCTTTCTTT	13	TRBV6-1	TRBJ1-1	.	.
CASSRGTGYSPLHF	TGTGCCAGCAGTCGCGGGACAGGGTATTCACCCCTCCACTTT	14	TRBV28	TRBJ1-6	.	TRBD1
CASSSPFTAENTEAFF	TGTGCCAGCAGCTCCCCCTTCACAGCGGAGAACACTGAAGCTTTCTTT	16	TRBV7-8	TRBJ1-1	.	.
CASSPQGDMLNGQFF	TGTGCCAGCAGCCCTCAAGGGGACATGTTGAATGGTCAGTTCTTC	15	TRBV9	TRBJ2-1	.	.
CASSLDFRGQTYEQYF	TGTGCCAGCAGCTTGGATTTCAGGGGACAGACCTACGAGCAGTACTTC	16	TRBV11-2	TRBJ2-7	.	TRBD1
CASSPPFRTDGNSGANVLTF	TGTGCCAGCTCACCACCCTTCCGGACAGATGGGAACTCTGGGGCCAACGTCCTGACTTTC	20	TRBV18	TRBJ2-6	.	.
CASSARASGASYEQYF	TGTGCCAGCAGTGCTCGAGCTAGCGGAGCGTCCTACGAGCAGTACTTC	16	TRBV6-1	TRBJ2-7	.	TRBD2
CASSLDRAYDEQYF	TGTGCCAGCAGCTTAGACAGGGCGTATGACGAGCAGTACTTC	14	TRBV7-2	TRBJ2-7	.	.
CASSLAHRTYEQYF	TGTGCCAGCAGCTTAGCGCACAGGACCTACGAGCAGTACTTC	14	TRBV7-9	TRBJ2-7	.	.
CASSVPGTPPYEQYF	TGTGCCAGCAGTGTCCCCGGGACTCCACCCTACGAGCAGTACTTC	15	TRBV28	TRBJ2-7	.	.
CASSGFRTTGELFF	TGTGCCAGCAGTGGGTTCAGGACAACCGGGGAGCTGTTTTTT	14	TRBV6-1	TRBJ2-2	.	.
CASSLALQGAETQYF	TGTGCCAGCAGCTTAGCCCTACAGGGGGCGGAGACCCAGTACTTC	15	TRBV11-1	TRBJ2-5	once	TRBD1
CASSPDRAQETQYF	TGTGCCAGCTCCCCCGACAGGGCCCAAGAGACCCAGTACTTC	14	TRBV18	TRBJ2-5	.	TRBD1
CASSPDRTVNTEAFF	TGTGCCAGCAGTCCCGACAGGACGGTGAACACTGAAGCTTTCTTT	15	TRBV6-5	TRBJ1-1	.	.
CAWSDRQGYNSPLHF	TGTGCCTGGTCCGACCGACAGGGCTATAATTCACCCCTCCACTTT	15	TRBV30	TRBJ1-6	.	TRBD1
CSVRGEGRSGANEKLFF	TGCAGCGTTAGGGGGGAGGGTCGCTCCGGAGCTAATGAAAAACTGTTTTTT	17	TRBV29-1	TRBJ1-4	.	.
CASSLASTRGFISDTQYF	TGTGCCAGCAGCTTGGCTTCAACAAGGGGCTTTATTTCAGATACGCAGTATTTT	18	TRBV5-6	TRBJ2-3	.	.
CASTQGASGRDTQYF	TGTGCCAGCACCCAGGGGGCTAGCGGGAGAGATACGCAGTATTTT	15	TRBV6-5	TRBJ2-3	.	TRBD2